The 25 T cell receptor beta chains presented below share a single source sample, sequenced in a study of cytomegalovirus exposure and HLA in healthy donors. Some clones are missing from TCRdb's copy, which holds only in-frame ones; the method was immunoSEQ multiplex PCR. The profile shows about 160,000 clones, around 96% of them singletons. Sequencing input: PBMCs. The receptors derive from a woman between 18 and 29 years old in good health and CMV-seronegative.

V gene TRBV27 combines with J gene TRBJ2-5; D possibly corresponds to TRBD1 (7 bases). This CDR3 has 15 residues. From germline, CDR1 is MNHEY and CDR2 SMNVEV (reference sequence). Trimming stripped 5 bases from V and 9 bases from J, with 22 bases between. CDR3 DNA sequence: TGTGCCAGCAGTCAGGGACAGCGAACCACGGGGGCCCAGTACTTC. Translated, it gives CASSQGQRTTGAQYF.

The rearrangement uses TRBV6-6 and TRBJ1-1; 10 bases line up with TRBD1. The V gene end was trimmed by 4 bases and the J gene end by 8 bases; junction bases not matched to a gene: 10. This CDR3 has 15 residues. CDR1 and CDR2 from the germline V gene are MNHNY and SVGAGI (reference sequence). CDR3 region: CASSSKIRDRGEAFF. The CDR3 DNA is TGTGCCAGCAGTTCTAAAATCCGGGACAGGGGAGAAGCTTTCTTT.

The rearrangement links TRBV7-2 to TRBJ2-1; 7 bases align to TRBD1. The CDR3 sequence is 18 residues long. Germline V gene sequence: CDR1 SGHTA, CDR2 FQGNSA. Trimming removed 1 base from V and 5 bases from J; junction bases left unmatched: 14. CDR3 sequence: CASSLVTPRRQGNNEQFF. CDR3 nucleotide sequence: TGTGCCAGCAGCTTAGTCACCCCTCGGCGACAGGGAAACAATGAGCAGTTCTTC.

The chain links TRBV5-6 to TRBJ2-7; 9 nucleotides line up with TRBD1. There are 13 residues in the CDR3. Germline-derived CDR1 and CDR2 are SGHDT and YYEEEE. The trim removed 3 bases at V and 5 bases at J, leaving 3 bases unmatched. CDR3 in amino acids: CASSWGTGNEQYF. The CDR3, as DNA: TGTGCCAGCAGCTGGGGGACAGGGAACGAGCAGTACTTC.

The chain employs TRBV7-9 and TRBJ2-7; 7 bases match TRBD1. The CDR3 runs to 15 residues. The ends lost 5 bases at V and 2 bases at J; junction bases unmatched: 9. Per the germline V gene, CDR1 is SEHNR and CDR2 is FQNEAQ (reference sequence). DNA for the CDR3: TGTGCCAGCAGCCCCCTGACAGGGCCTCCCTACGAGCAGTACTTC. Translating it yields CASSPLTGPPYEQYF. Variable domain in full (rest from reference TRBV7-9 and TRBJ2-7): DTGVSQNPRHKITKRGQNVTFRCDPISEHNRLYWYRQTLGQGPEFLTYFQNEAQLEKSRLLSDRFSAERPKGSFSTLEIQRTEQGDSAMYLCASSPLTGPPYEQYFGPGTRLTVT.

The rearrangement links TRBV7-9 to TRBJ2-3, with TRBD2 as a possible D gene (6 bases). CDR3 length equals 14 residues. The V end lost 3 bases, the J end lost 4 bases, and 11 bases lay between the germline ends. Germline V CDR1 and CDR2: SEHNR, FQNEAQ (reference sequence). The CDR3 DNA is TGTGCCAGCAGCTTGGAGGGGACGGCAGATACGCAGTATTTT. Residues: CASSLEGTADTQYF.

This rearrangement joins TRBV9 to TRBJ1-2; TRBD1 matches 11 bases. CDR3 length: 17 amino acids. Germline V gene data show CDR1 as SGDLS and CDR2 as YYNGEE. V was pared by 4 bases and J by 8 bases, with 16 bases of the junction left unmatched. The CDR3: CASSTDRGLTWGLGYTF. In DNA form, the CDR3 reads TGTGCCAGCAGCACGGACAGGGGGCTGACGTGGGGCTTGGGCTACACCTTC. The full variable domain, its missing parts supplied by reference TRBV9 and TRBJ1-2, is DSGVTQTPKHLITATGQRVTLRCSPRSGDLSVYWYQQSLDQGLQFLIQYYNGEERAKGNILERFSAQQFPDLHSELNLSSLELGDSALYFCASSTDRGLTWGLGYTFGSGTRLTVV.

The rearrangement joins TRBV15 to TRBJ1-2; perhaps TRBD1 as D (5 bases). V was trimmed by 0 bases and J by 2 bases, leaving 16 bases between them. The CDR3 has 17 amino acids. Germline V CDR1 and CDR2: LNHNV, YYDKDF (reference sequence). The CDR3 DNA is TGTGCCACCAGCAGAGATACTTGGGACTCTGGGAACTATGGCTACACCTTC. It codes for CATSRDTWDSGNYGYTF.

The chain employs TRBV4-1 and TRBJ1-2; 8 bases fit TRBD1. From germline, CDR1 is MGHRA and CDR2 YSYEKL. This CDR3 spans 16 amino acids. The V and J ends lost 0 bases and 7 bases, in that order; junction bases with no gene match: 10. The CDR3 nucleotides are TGCGCCAGCAGCCAAGACCCAGGGGGCGTAACATCTGGCTACACCTTC. Amino acid sequence: CASSQDPGGVTSGYTF.

This clone was observed a single time. The V gene is TRBV19, the J gene TRBJ1-4; TRBD1 might be the D (6 bases). The CDR3 is 15 residues long. The germline V and J ends were trimmed by 5 bases and 6 bases, with 16 bases remaining between them. The germline CDR1 and CDR2 sequences are LNHDA and SQIVND (reference sequence). CDR3 residues: CASSDTDSFYEKLFF. The CDR3 coding sequence is TGTGCCAGTAGTGATACGGACAGTTTCTATGAAAAACTGTTTTTT.

The CDR3 loop is CASSSYSPEGGGNYGYTF. The CDR3 DNA is TGTGCCAGCAGCTCATACTCACCCGAAGGAGGAGGTAACTATGGCTACACCTTC. This chain links TRBV7-2 with TRBJ1-2; the D is unclear. Trimming took 4 bases from V and 1 from J, leaving 22 bases between them. The germline V gene has CDR1 SGHTA and CDR2 FQGNSA. The CDR3 is made up of 18 amino acids.

The genes are TRBV7-2 and TRBJ1-1; no firm D call. The CDR3 covers 12 residues. Trimming took 4 bases from V and 6 from J, leaving 9 bases between them. Germline loops: CDR1 SGHTA, CDR2 FQGNSA. The CDR3 reads CASSSGAPEAFF. The CDR3 coding sequence is TGTGCCAGCAGCTCAGGTGCACCTGAAGCTTTCTTT.

The rearrangement links TRBV18 to TRBJ1-3; 7 bases map to TRBD1. V was pared by 6 bases and J by 2 bases, with 7 bases of the junction left unmatched. Germline CDR1 reads KGHSH; CDR2 reads LQKENI. The CDR3 consists of 15 residues. The CDR3: CASSQPTGTGNTIYF. CDR3 nucleotide sequence: TGTGCCAGCTCTCAACCGACAGGGACTGGAAACACCATATATTTT. The variable domain in full, with the rest retrieved from reference TRBV18 and TRBJ1-3, is NAGVMQNPRHLVRRRGQEARLRCSPMKGHSHVYWYRQLPEEGLKFMVYLQKENIIDESGMPKERFSAEFPKEGPSILRIQQVVRGDSAAYFCASSQPTGTGNTIYFGEGSWLTVV.

The V and J genes are TRBV6-6 and TRBJ1-2, with 7 bases fitting TRBD1. Germline CDR1 reads MNHNY; CDR2 reads SVGAGI (reference sequence). V lost 2 bases, J lost 3 bases, and 9 bases stayed unmatched. This CDR3 has 16 amino acids. This chain's CDR3 is CASSYRAGGQDYGYTF. The DNA of the CDR3 is TGTGCCAGCAGTTACAGGGCAGGGGGGCAGGACTATGGCTACACCTTC.

This chain joins TRBV11-2 and TRBJ2-7; a possible D gene is TRBD2 (6 bases). Germline V lookup: CDR1 SGHAT, CDR2 FQNNGV. V was clipped by 1 base and J by 0 bases, with 7 bases between them. The CDR3 spans 14 residues. The CDR3 protein is CASSLAGSSYEQYF. The CDR3 DNA sequence: TGTGCCAGCAGCTTAGCCGGGAGCTCCTACGAGCAGTACTTC.

The rearrangement links TRBV14 to TRBJ2-3, with TRBD1 as a possible D gene (5 bases). Per the germline V gene, CDR1 is SGHDN and CDR2 is FVKESK. Deletions cut 6 bases from V and 4 bases from J, with 14 bases between. The CDR3 runs to 14 residues. CDR3 sequence reads: CASSRQWSADTQYF. CDR3 nucleotide sequence: TGTGCCAGCAGTCGACAGTGGTCGGCAGATACGCAGTATTTT. The full variable domain, its missing parts supplied by reference TRBV14 and TRBJ2-3, is EAGVTQFPSHSVIEKGQTVTLRCDPISGHDNLYWYRRVMGKEIKFLLHFVKESKQDESGMPNNRFLAERTGGTYSTLKVQPAELEDSGVYFCASSRQWSADTQYFGPGTRLTVL.

The CDR3 protein is CASSPTPRDRVFGYTF. The DNA of the CDR3 is TGTGCCAGCAGCCCAACCCCCCGGGACAGGGTCTTTGGCTACACCTTC. The chain employs TRBV28 and TRBJ1-2; 9 bases line up with TRBD1. With V trimmed by 6 bases and J by 7 bases, 15 bases remained unmatched. CDR3 length: 16 amino acids. Germline V lookup: CDR1 MDHEN, CDR2 SYDVKM.

The chain couples TRBV9 to TRBJ2-5; 8 nucleotides line up with TRBD1. The germline V gene has CDR1 SGDLS and CDR2 YYNGEE. This CDR3 spans 14 amino acids. V gave up 4 bases and J gave up 5 bases; unmatched junction bases: 7. The CDR3: CASSSQGAGETQYF. CDR3 nucleotide sequence: TGTGCCAGCAGCTCCCAGGGGGCAGGGGAGACCCAGTACTTC.

The chain recombines TRBV5-4 with TRBJ2-2; maybe TRBD1 (6 bases). This CDR3 has 20 residues. Germline V gives CDR1 SGHNT, CDR2 YYREEE (reference sequence). V was clipped by 0 bases and J by 0 bases, with 21 bases between them. In DNA, the CDR3 is TGTGCCAGCAGCTTGGCCGCAGGGGCGGTAACTTCGTCGAACACCGGGGAGCTGTTTTTT. Translated, it gives CASSLAAGAVTSSNTGELFF.

The chain couples TRBV9 to TRBJ2-3; 14 positions match TRBD2. Germline loops: CDR1 SGDLS, CDR2 YYNGEE. The V segment lost 0 bases and the J segment 2 bases; nucleotides outside the gene matches: 5. The CDR3 extends over 18 amino acids. CDR3 DNA: TGTGCCAGCAGCGTAGCTCGGACTAGCGGGGGGATCACAGATACGCAGTATTTT. It encodes CASSVARTSGGITDTQYF.

This chain joins TRBV5-1 and TRBJ2-1; TRBD2 matches at 10 bases. Germline trimming cut 5 bases from V and 4 bases from J; bases unmatched to any gene: 6. Germline lookup yields CDR1 SGHRS and CDR2 YFSETQ. This CDR3 is built from 15 residues. The CDR3 sequence is CASRGGTSEYNEQFF. CDR3 coding DNA: TGCGCCAGCAGAGGAGGGACTAGCGAGTACAATGAGCAGTTCTTC.

This chain uses TRBV9 with TRBJ2-5; 9 bases map to TRBD2. The CDR3 sequence is 15 residues long. J lost 4 bases, V lost 4 bases, and 8 bases had no gene match. CDR1 is SGDLS, CDR2 YYNGEE, per germline. The chain's CDR3 is CASSLGGGAGETQYF. CDR3 nucleotides: TGTGCCAGCAGCCTCGGCGGGGGGGCGGGAGAGACCCAGTACTTC.

This chain links TRBV18 with TRBJ2-7, with TRBD1 matching 9 bases. The CDR3 spans 14 residues. Unmatched junction bases numbered 3, after V lost 3 bases and J lost 3 bases. Per germline, CDR1 KGHSH and CDR2 LQKENI. The CDR3 coding sequence is TGTGCCAGCTCACCCCGGGACAGGGACTACGAGCAGTACTTC. Translating gives CASSPRDRDYEQYF.

The chain links TRBV7-2 to TRBJ2-1, with D tentatively TRBD2 (5 bases). CDR3 length: 15 amino acids. V lost 1 base to trimming and J lost 3 bases, with 10 bases between them. Germline CDR1 and CDR2: SGHTA and FQGNSA. CDR3 sequence reads: CASSLGRIDYNEQFF. The CDR3 nucleotides read TGTGCCAGCAGCTTAGGGAGGATCGACTACAATGAGCAGTTCTTC.

This chain joins TRBV4-2 and TRBJ1-4; 7 bases are a match to TRBD1. CDR3 length equals 17 residues. Germline V gene data show CDR1 as LGHNA and CDR2 as YNFKEQ. V trimming: 0 bases; J trimming: 4 bases; junction bases outside the gene matches: 8. CDR3 in DNA: TGTGCCAGCAGCCAAGATGGAACAGGGGCCCGTAATGAAAAACTGTTTTTT. Translated, it gives CASSQDGTGARNEKLFF.